The 14 T cell receptor beta chains listed next were all sequenced from one sample in a study of technical replicates of blood from a handful of donors. The method was immunoSEQ multiplex PCR; TCRdb's version includes in-frame clones alone and lacks a portion of them. The data show about 73,000 clones, more than 85% seen once. The sequenced material came from PBMCs. The receptors were gathered from a human donor in good health. Some clones in this sample may be carry-over from other donors' samples.

This chain joins TRBV30 and TRBJ2-1; 13 nucleotides align to TRBD2. V lost 4 bases to trimming and J lost 4 bases; unmatched junction nucleotides: 4. The CDR3 length is 15 residues. From germline, CDR1 is GTSNPN and CDR2 SVGIG (reference sequence). The DNA for the CDR3 is TGTGCCTGGAATGGACTAGCGGGGGCGTACAATGAGCAGTTCTTC. It codes for CAWNGLAGAYNEQFF.

The chain carries TRBV7-3 and TRBJ2-1; tentative D call: TRBD1 (5 bases). Per germline, CDR1 SGHTA and CDR2 FQGTGA. The CDR3 loop spans 13 amino acids. Trimming took off 2 bases at V and 8 bases at J, with 10 bases between the two ends. In DNA form, the CDR3 reads TGTGCCAGCAGCTTAGGTCTAGGGGATGAGCAGTTCTTC. It encodes CASSLGLGDEQFF.

V is TRBV30 and J is TRBJ2-5, with 14 bases lining up with TRBD2. V lost 5 bases to trimming and J lost 3 bases; unmatched junction nucleotides: 5. Germline assignment: CDR1 GTSNPN and CDR2 SVGIG (reference sequence). The CDR3 extends over 15 amino acids. CDR3 DNA: TGTGCCTGGGCGCCGGGACTAGCGGGAGAAGAGACCCAGTACTTC. Its protein product is CAWAPGLAGEETQYF.

V usage is TRBV6-1 and J usage is TRBJ1-5, with D perhaps TRBD1 (6 bases). The CDR3 spans 10 residues. V was cut by 8 bases and J by 7 bases, with 6 bases left in between. The germline V gene encodes CDR1 MNHNS and CDR2 SASEGT. This CDR3 is CASGGQPQHF. The DNA for the CDR3 is TGTGCCAGCGGGGGCCAGCCCCAGCATTTT.

The chain uses TRBV10-3 and TRBJ2-7; possible D gene TRBD1, 6 bases. In germline, CDR1 is ENHRY, CDR2 SYGVKD. This CDR3 has 12 amino acids. V lost 7 bases and J 6 bases, leaving 13 bases between the germline ends. CDR3 nucleotide sequence: TGTGCCATCAAATCCCGGGACACCGAGCAGTACTTC. Its translation: CAIKSRDTEQYF.

CDR3: CAWSRGAGDTIYF. DNA of the CDR3: TGTGCCTGGAGTAGAGGGGCGGGAGACACCATATATTTT. The chain has TRBV30 and TRBJ1-3, with a weak D call TRBD1 (5 bases). Trimming shortened V by 2 bases and J by 8 bases, and 13 bases separated the two germline ends. Germline assignment: CDR1 GTSNPN and CDR2 SVGIG (reference sequence). The length of the CDR3 is 13 residues.

V and J are TRBV29-1 and TRBJ1-2; TRBD1 aligns across 7 bases. Trimming cost V 0 bases and J 7 bases; bases outside gene matches: 5. Germline V lookup: CDR1 SQVTM, CDR2 ANQGSEA. The CDR3 has 13 residues. As DNA, the CDR3 is TGCAGCGTTGAAGACCTGGACAGGACTGGCTACACCTTC. Protein product: CSVEDLDRTGYTF.

This rearrangement joins TRBV4-3 to TRBJ1-1; D is possibly TRBD1 (5 bases). The CDR3 covers 14 residues. Germline V gene data show CDR1 as LGHNA and CDR2 as YSLEER. V was shortened by 0 bases and J by 5 bases, with 10 bases between the two germline ends. The CDR3 spells CASSQDRVVTEAFF. The CDR3 DNA is TGCGCCAGCAGCCAAGACAGGGTGGTGACTGAAGCTTTCTTT.

The gene calls are TRBV29-1 and TRBJ2-4; possible D gene TRBD2, 6 bases. CDR1 and CDR2 (germline): SQVTM, ANQGSEA. The length of the CDR3 is 15 residues. Deletions cut 0 bases from V and 3 bases from J, with 12 bases between. The CDR3 nucleotides read TGCAGCGTTGAAGACCCGGGACTGGGCAAAAACATTCAGTACTTC. It is translated as CSVEDPGLGKNIQYF. Looking up the rest from reference TRBV29-1 and TRBJ2-4 gives the full variable domain: SAVISQKPSRDICQRGTSLTIQCQVDSQVTMMFWYRQQPGQSLTLIATANQGSEATYESGFVIDKFPISRPNLTFSTLTVSNMSPEDSSIYLCSVEDPGLGKNIQYFGAGTRLSVL.

V gene TRBV9 combines with J gene TRBJ2-2; tentative D call: TRBD2 (5 bases). Germline CDR1 SGDLS, CDR2 YYNGEE. The V and J ends lost 1 base and 2 bases respectively, with 9 bases between them. The CDR3 runs to 15 residues. DNA for the CDR3: TGTGCCAGCAGCGTAAGCGGACGAAACACCGGGGAGCTGTTTTTT. Translated, it gives CASSVSGRNTGELFF.

The chain combines TRBV20-1 with TRBJ2-1; 9 bases fit TRBD2. V lost 7 bases to trimming and J lost 8 bases; unmatched junction nucleotides: 3. This CDR3 spans 11 amino acids. The germline CDR1 and CDR2 sequences are DFQATT and SNEGSKA (reference sequence). The CDR3 spells CSGGGADEQFF. CDR3 DNA: TGCAGTGGCGGGGGGGCTGATGAGCAGTTCTTC.

The chain links TRBV15 to TRBJ2-6; the D is unclear. Per germline, CDR1 LNHNV and CDR2 YYDKDF (reference sequence). CDR3 length equals 15 residues. V gave up 0 bases and J gave up 3 bases, with 6 bases separating them. CDR3 in DNA: TGTGCCACCAGCAGAGAGCAGTATGGGGCCAACGTCCTGACTTTC. Encoded protein: CATSREQYGANVLTF.

The rearrangement links TRBV27 to TRBJ2-7, with 8 bases matching TRBD2. The CDR3 totals 13 residues. The V gene's germline CDR1 is MNHEY and CDR2 SMNVEV (reference sequence). V trimming: 7 bases; J trimming: 4 bases; junction bases outside the gene matches: 6. The CDR3 loop is CASMKRESYEQYF. The DNA of the CDR3 is TGTGCCAGCATGAAGCGGGAGAGTTACGAGCAGTACTTC.

The chain links TRBV7-9 to TRBJ1-2; weak D call: TRBD1 (5 bases). The V end lost 9 bases, the J end lost 4 bases, and 21 bases lay between the germline ends. The CDR3 is 15 amino acids. Germline CDR1 and CDR2: SEHNR and FQNEAQ (reference sequence). Here the CDR3 DNA reads TGTGCCAGTTCAAACCTACAGGCGCAAATCTATGGCTACACCTTC. It is translated as CASSNLQAQIYGYTF.